The text below deals with one TCR beta chain. Antigen specificity is unknown. The sample is drawn from a study of cytomegalovirus exposure and HLA in healthy donors. CDR1 and CDR2 (germline): SGHNT, YYREEE (reference sequence). The junction had 7 bases not matched to a gene; V was cut back by 5 bases and J by 0 bases. The CDR3 consists of 16 residues. Study findings and constraints: A few chains linked to CMV were shown in vitro to be specific for CMV antigens.

The study ran its PCR with 60 Vbeta and 13 Jbeta primers. Clones were read by immunoSEQ multiplex PCR, and TCRdb kept only the in-frame ones, dropping some. The sample has more than 150,000 clones, about 88% seen once; the top ten hold about 0.23%. The sample taken for sequencing was PBMCs. The sequence was obtained from a girl under three years old in good health and CMV-seronegative. The J gene is TRBJ2-2, the V gene TRBV5-4; 7 bases line up with TRBD1. In DNA form, the CDR3 reads TGTGCCAGCAGTTACAAGGGACAGCCGAACACCGGGGAGCTGTTTTTT. Translating it yields CASSYKGQPNTGELFF.